The next 6 T cell receptor beta chains were all read from a single sample in a study of shared clonotypes between healthy human individuals (TCRdb year 2020). The library was generated by the immunoSEQ multiplex PCR assay. The table comes from immuneACCESS by way of TCRdb, which keeps in-frame sequences with V and J called. Part of the clones is missing from these tables; in studies checked, under half for an unresolved V gene and the rest for unknown reasons. Within this sample are around 2.1 million clones, with approximately 94% of them counted one time only. The ten most abundant clones make up roughly 1.7% of the sample. CD8 naive samples were obtained by positive selection for CCR7 among CD45RO-negative cells, yielding a CD45RA+CCR7+ population from which TemRA cells were excluded. The sequenced material came from naive CD8+ T cells from PBMCs. The sample's cell subset or site label, in plain terms: CD45RA+CCR7+. All receptors come from a man aged 18 to 29 in good health. Some clones in this sample may be carry-over from other donors' samples.

The J gene is TRBJ2-5, the V gene TRBV2, with D maybe TRBD2 (6 bases). Trimming shortened V by 4 bases and J by 5 bases, and 20 bases separated the two germline ends. This CDR3 spans 16 amino acids. CDR1 and CDR2 from the germline V gene are SNHLY and FYNNEI. The CDR3 loop is CASSGPWQGGRETQYF. CDR3 nucleotide sequence: TGTGCCAGCAGTGGACCTTGGCAGGGAGGTAGGGAGACCCAGTACTTC. Full variable domain (outside the CDR3, taken from reference TRBV2 and TRBJ2-5): EPEVTQTPSHQVTQMGQEVILRCVPISNHLYFYWYRQILGQKVEFLVSFYNNEISEKSEIFDDQFSVERPDGSNFTLKIRSTKLEDSAMYFCASSGPWQGGRETQYFGPGTRLLVL.

The chain combines TRBV13 with TRBJ2-2; 10 bases are shared with TRBD2. Looked up from germline, CDR1 is PRHDT and CDR2 is FYEKMQ (reference sequence). The CDR3 extends over 16 amino acids. The V and J ends lost 3 bases and 4 bases, in that order; junction bases with no gene match: 5. This CDR3 reads CASSFELAGVTGELFF. DNA for the CDR3: TGTGCCAGCAGCTTCGAGCTAGCGGGGGTCACCGGGGAGCTGTTTTTT.

The chain recombines TRBV30 with TRBJ1-3; no clear D gene. The germline V gene has CDR1 GTSNPN and CDR2 SVGIG (reference sequence). V was clipped by 2 bases and J by 9 bases, with 5 bases between them. This CDR3 contains 10 residues. CDR3 amino acids: CAWSYVTIYF. CDR3 DNA: TGTGCCTGGAGTTATGTCACCATATATTTT.

The chain carries TRBV27 and TRBJ1-1, with 7 bases that match TRBD1. CDR1 and CDR2 (germline): MNHEY, SMNVEV (reference sequence). This CDR3 has 15 amino acids. Losses at the gene ends were 6 bases for V and 2 bases for J; bases not matched to a gene: 9. In DNA, the CDR3 is TGTGCCAGCAGGGTCCAGGGGGGGCAAAACACTGAAGCTTTCTTT. Amino acid sequence: CASRVQGGQNTEAFF.

The chain uses TRBV27 and TRBJ1-5, with TRBD1 matching over 10 bases. The V gene end was trimmed by 2 bases and the J gene end by 6 bases; junction bases not matched to a gene: 10. The CDR3 is made up of 17 amino acids. Germline V gene lookup returns CDR1 MNHEY and CDR2 SMNVEV (reference sequence). CDR3 in DNA: TGTGCCAGCAGTTTAGTCCCGGGACAGGGGCGTAGTCAGCCCCAGCATTTT. Encoded protein: CASSLVPGQGRSQPQHF.

The V and J genes are TRBV29-1 and TRBJ1-2; TRBD1 matches 10 bases. With V trimmed by 6 bases and J by 7 bases, 8 bases remained unmatched. Germline-derived CDR1 and CDR2 are SQVTM and ANQGSEA. The CDR3 is 13 amino acids. CDR3 sequence reads: CSVWDRGGVGYTF. CDR3 nucleotide sequence: TGCAGCGTCTGGGACAGGGGAGGCGTTGGCTACACCTTC.